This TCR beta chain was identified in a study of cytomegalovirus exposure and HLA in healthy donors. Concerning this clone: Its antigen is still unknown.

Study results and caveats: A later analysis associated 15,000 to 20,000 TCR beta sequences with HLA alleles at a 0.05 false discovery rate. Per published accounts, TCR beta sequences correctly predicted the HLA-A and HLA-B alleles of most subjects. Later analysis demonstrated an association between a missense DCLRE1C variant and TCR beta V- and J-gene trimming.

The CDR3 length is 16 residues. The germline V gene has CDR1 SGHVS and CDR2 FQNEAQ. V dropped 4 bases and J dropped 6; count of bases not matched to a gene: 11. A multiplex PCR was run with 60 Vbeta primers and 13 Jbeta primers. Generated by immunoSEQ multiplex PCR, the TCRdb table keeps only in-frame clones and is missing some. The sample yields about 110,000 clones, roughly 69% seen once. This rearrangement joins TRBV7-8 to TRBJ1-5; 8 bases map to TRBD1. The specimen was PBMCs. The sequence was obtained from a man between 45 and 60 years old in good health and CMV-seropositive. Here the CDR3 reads CASSSTWTGRGQPQHF. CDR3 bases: TGTGCCAGCAGCTCAACCTGGACAGGGCGAGGTCAGCCCCAGCATTTT.